This entry concerns a single TCR beta chain. Its antigen is undetermined. The sample comes from a study of cytomegalovirus exposure and HLA in healthy donors. Study summary: HLA-typed donors were the source of about 85 million unique TCRs, which an early data release held. Study-wide results and limits: Sequencing had likely introduced a cluster of highly shared sequence variants as an artifact. Association of approximately 16,000 TCR beta sequences with HLA alleles was found at 0.05 false discovery rate in a later analysis. Most of the TCR beta V segments (in an earlier analysis) were productive either about 90% or about 30% of the time.

PCR used 60 Vbeta primers and 13 Jbeta primers. This table comes from immunoSEQ multiplex PCR, and its TCRdb copy is limited to in-frame clones, with some not included. This table holds approximately 50,000 clones, roughly 80% found once. The TCR sequence derives from a man aged 30 to 39 in good health and CMV-seronegative. Sequencing was performed on PBMCs.

The CDR3 loop reads CAISGPGEGQRTGELFF. Written as DNA, the CDR3 is TGTGCCATCAGTGGCCCCGGGGAGGGTCAGCGGACCGGGGAGCTGTTTTTT. The rearrangement joins TRBV10-3 to TRBJ2-2, with 7 bases fitting TRBD2. J gave up 5 bases and V 4 bases, and 13 bases lay outside the gene matches. Looked up from germline, CDR1 is ENHRY and CDR2 is SYGVKD. This CDR3 spans 17 amino acids.